The rows below give T cell receptor beta chains drawn from one sample of a study of shared clonotypes between healthy human individuals. The assay was immunoSEQ multiplex PCR, and TCRdb's table has in-frame clones only and misses some. Among hundreds of thousands of clones listed, roughly 97% were seen once. The sequencing input was naive CD4+ T cells sorted from blood. The origin of the receptors is a woman in her twenties or thirties in good health. Both conserved end residues are part of each CDR3. Fields, in order: CDR3 protein, CDR3 DNA, clone size, D gene, J gene, V gene. The D gene is left open where the match is weak. Clone size is stated in some rows and not others, as once, few, many or a class when expanded.

CDR3aa: CASSPGDRVGTEAFF; CDR3nt: TGTGCCAGCAGCCCGGGGGACAGGGTAGGCACTGAAGCTTTCTTT; abundance: .; d_gene: TRBD1; j_gene: TRBJ1-1; v_gene: TRBV5-4
CDR3aa: CASSISGNTGELFF; CDR3nt: TGTGCCAGTAGTATCTCCGGTAACACCGGGGAGCTGTTTTTT; abundance: .; d_gene: .; j_gene: TRBJ2-2; v_gene: TRBV19
CDR3aa: CASSPLRYGYTF; CDR3nt: TGTGCCAGCAGCCCACTCCGCTATGGCTACACCTTC; abundance: once; d_gene: .; j_gene: TRBJ1-2; v_gene: TRBV28
CDR3aa: CASSLIRYTGELFF; CDR3nt: TGTGCCAGCAGCTTAATCAGATACACCGGGGAGCTGTTTTTT; abundance: .; d_gene: .; j_gene: TRBJ2-2; v_gene: TRBV7-9
CDR3aa: CATSLGWGRNTEAFF; CDR3nt: TGTGCCACCTCGCTCGGCTGGGGCAGAAACACTGAAGCTTTCTTT; abundance: .; d_gene: .; j_gene: TRBJ1-1; v_gene: TRBV27
CDR3aa: CASSLVLRGERDEAFF; CDR3nt: TGCGCCAGCAGCTTGGTTCTTAGGGGGGAAAGGGATGAAGCTTTCTTT; abundance: .; d_gene: .; j_gene: TRBJ1-1; v_gene: TRBV5-1
CDR3aa: CAIRLGRRDTEAFF; CDR3nt: TGTGCCATCCGCCTGGGACGTCGGGACACTGAAGCTTTCTTT; abundance: .; d_gene: .; j_gene: TRBJ1-1; v_gene: TRBV10-3
CDR3aa: CASTNTDTQYF; CDR3nt: TGTGCCAGTACAAACACAGATACGCAGTATTTT; abundance: .; d_gene: .; j_gene: TRBJ2-3; v_gene: TRBV7-2
CDR3aa: CASSDFPRVVYGYTF; CDR3nt: TGTGCCAGCAGTGATTTCCCCCGAGTAGTCTATGGCTACACCTTC; abundance: .; d_gene: .; j_gene: TRBJ1-2; v_gene: TRBV25-1
CDR3aa: CASSLYGRVLTDTQYF; CDR3nt: TGTGCCAGCAGTTTATACGGGAGGGTCCTCACAGATACGCAGTATTTT; abundance: .; d_gene: TRBD2; j_gene: TRBJ2-3; v_gene: TRBV28
CDR3aa: CASSQPGQGPGNTIYF; CDR3nt: TGCGCCAGCAGCCAACCGGGACAGGGGCCGGGAAACACCATATATTTT; abundance: .; d_gene: TRBD1; j_gene: TRBJ1-3; v_gene: TRBV4-1
CDR3aa: CSASLAYGYTF; CDR3nt: TGCAGTGCTAGTTTAGCTTATGGCTACACCTTC; abundance: .; d_gene: .; j_gene: TRBJ1-2; v_gene: TRBV20-1
CDR3aa: CASSVTLGLVANEQFF; CDR3nt: TGTGCCAGCAGCGTAACACTGGGACTAGTGGCGAATGAGCAGTTCTTC; abundance: .; d_gene: TRBD2; j_gene: TRBJ2-1; v_gene: TRBV7-8
CDR3aa: CASSGGTGVTYEQYF; CDR3nt: TGTGCCAGTAGTGGAGGGACAGGGGTAACCTACGAGCAGTACTTC; abundance: .; d_gene: TRBD1; j_gene: TRBJ2-7; v_gene: TRBV19
CDR3aa: CASSFSGFGNTEAFF; CDR3nt: TGTGCCAGCAGTTTCTCGGGATTTGGGAACACTGAAGCTTTCTTT; abundance: .; d_gene: .; j_gene: TRBJ1-1; v_gene: TRBV28
CDR3aa: CASSPGTGPNTEAFF; CDR3nt: TGTGCCAGCTCCCCAGGAACGGGTCCGAACACTGAAGCTTTCTTT; abundance: .; d_gene: .; j_gene: TRBJ1-1; v_gene: TRBV18
CDR3aa: CAWSVRTSGTHNEQFF; CDR3nt: TGTGCCTGGAGTGTACGGACTAGCGGGACCCACAATGAGCAGTTCTTC; abundance: once; d_gene: TRBD2; j_gene: TRBJ2-1; v_gene: TRBV30
CDR3aa: CASSPNGLASRTDTQYF; CDR3nt: TGTGCCAGCTCACCTAACGGACTAGCGAGTCGCACAGATACGCAGTATTTT; abundance: .; d_gene: TRBD2; j_gene: TRBJ2-3; v_gene: TRBV18
CDR3aa: CASSPIVQVAGANVLTF; CDR3nt: TGTGCCAGCTCACCAATTGTTCAGGTCGCTGGGGCCAACGTCCTGACTTTC; abundance: once; d_gene: .; j_gene: TRBJ2-6; v_gene: TRBV18
CDR3aa: CASSEKRGNTDTQYF; CDR3nt: TGTGCCAGCAGTGAAAAACGGGGGAACACAGATACGCAGTATTTT; abundance: .; d_gene: .; j_gene: TRBJ2-3; v_gene: TRBV28
CDR3aa: CATSRGQGVVEQYF; CDR3nt: TGTGCCACCAGCAGAGGACAGGGTGTAGTCGAGCAGTACTTC; abundance: .; d_gene: TRBD1; j_gene: TRBJ2-7; v_gene: TRBV15
CDR3aa: CASSLKPGHGGKTQYF; CDR3nt: TGTGCCAGCAGTTTAAAACCCGGACACGGAGGGAAGACCCAGTACTTC; abundance: once; d_gene: .; j_gene: TRBJ2-5; v_gene: TRBV6-5
CDR3aa: CASSPRSLVGTSGRRDTQYF; CDR3nt: TGTGCCAGCAGTCCCCGAAGTTTAGTGGGGACTAGCGGGAGACGAGATACGCAGTATTTT; abundance: .; d_gene: TRBD2; j_gene: TRBJ2-3; v_gene: TRBV27
CDR3aa: CASSRTSTDTQYF; CDR3nt: TGTGCCAGCAGCAGGACTAGTACAGATACGCAGTATTTT; abundance: .; d_gene: TRBD2; j_gene: TRBJ2-3; v_gene: TRBV11-3
CDR3aa: CASSLGTGGNIQYF; CDR3nt: TGTGCCAGCAGCTTAGGGACCGGGGGGAACATTCAGTACTTC; abundance: .; d_gene: TRBD2; j_gene: TRBJ2-4; v_gene: TRBV7-6
CDR3aa: CASSRGTVGEKLFF; CDR3nt: TGTGCCAGCAGTCGTGGGACAGTTGGGGAAAAACTGTTTTTT; abundance: once; d_gene: TRBD1; j_gene: TRBJ1-4; v_gene: TRBV6-5
CDR3aa: CASSLPGLAGVNEQFF; CDR3nt: TGTGCCAGCAGCCTTCCGGGACTAGCGGGAGTGAATGAGCAGTTCTTC; abundance: .; d_gene: TRBD2; j_gene: TRBJ2-1; v_gene: TRBV13
CDR3aa: CAWGPGPGNGYTF; CDR3nt: TGTGCCTGGGGCCCGGGACCGGGGAATGGCTACACCTTC; abundance: .; d_gene: .; j_gene: TRBJ1-2; v_gene: TRBV30
CDR3aa: CASSRATGAIEQFF; CDR3nt: TGTGCCAGCAGCCGTGCGACAGGGGCCATTGAGCAGTTCTTC; abundance: .; d_gene: TRBD1; j_gene: TRBJ2-1; v_gene: TRBV6-5